One and the same sample provided the 23 T cell receptor beta chains below, sequenced in a study of T cells expressing NK-cell markers. From its re-call of the 5' RACE reads, TCRdb lists each CDR3 protein once, without DNA. The listing contains tens of thousands of distinct CDR3 sequences. The sample consisted of blood T cells: a sorted CD56 or NKG2C T cell subset, CD4+ or CD8+ T cells, or bulk PBMC T cells (not recorded which). The origin of the receptors is a woman aged 18 to 75 in good health.

V and J are TRBV2 and TRBJ2-1. Germline loops: CDR1 SNHLY, CDR2 FYNNEI. This CDR3 is 14 amino acids long. The CDR3 loop reads CASSAGSSYNEQFF.

The chain combines TRBV9 with TRBJ1-6; the D gene TCRdb calls, TRBD1, cannot be checked with no DNA. Germline-derived CDR1 and CDR2 are SGDLS and YYNGEE. The CDR3 contains 18 residues. CDR3 amino acids: CASSHSRLTGRRNSPLHF.

The CDR3 sequence is CASSQIQGNTEAFF. The chain recombines TRBV7-6 with TRBJ1-1; the TCRdb call, TRBD1, lacks DNA for checking. The CDR3 is made up of 14 amino acids. Germline CDR1 and CDR2: SGHVS and FNYEAQ.

The chain links TRBV20-1 to TRBJ2-5; the TCRdb D gene call, TRBD2, has no DNA to confirm it. Germline V CDR1 and CDR2: DFQATT, SNEGSKA (reference sequence). The CDR3 has 17 residues. The CDR3 protein is CSAQKWASGASRETQYF.

The chain joins TRBV29-1 to TRBJ1-4. This CDR3 is 13 amino acids long. The germline V gene encodes CDR1 SQVTM and CDR2 ANQGSEA. The CDR3 is CSVVSATNEKLFF. Full variable domain (rest looked up from reference TRBV29-1 and TRBJ1-4): SAVISQKPSRDICQRGTSLTIQCQVDSQVTMMFWYRQQPGQSLTLIATANQGSEATYESGFVIDKFPISRPNLTFSTLTVSNMSPEDSSIYLCSVVSATNEKLFFGSGTQLSVL.

The V and J genes are TRBV24-1 and TRBJ2-3; the TCRdb D gene call, TRBD2, has no DNA to confirm it. Germline V CDR1 and CDR2: KGHDR, SFDVKD. This CDR3 region has 15 residues. CDR3 protein: CATSDPRLETDTQYF.

The chain is built from TRBV29-1 and TRBJ2-5; TCRdb outputs TRBD2, but without DNA this stays unchecked. The CDR3 has 12 residues. CDR1 and CDR2 from the germline V gene are SQVTM and ANQGSEA. The CDR3: CSVELRGGAQYF.

The J gene is TRBJ2-3, the V gene TRBV12-3 or TRBV12-4; there is no DNA to check the TCRdb D call of TRBD1. The CDR3 runs 13 residues. The CDR3 here is CATGAENADTQYF.

The chain uses TRBV10-3 and TRBJ2-3. The CDR3 contains 13 residues. Germline V gene sequence: CDR1 ENHRY, CDR2 SYGVKD. This CDR3 is CAIRVADTDTQYF.

The V gene is TRBV5-1, the J gene TRBJ2-5; there is no DNA to check the TCRdb D call of TRBD1. CDR3 size: 16 residues. Germline assignment: CDR1 SGHRS and CDR2 YFSETQ. The CDR3 sequence: CASSDLDRGQGETQYF.

This sequence joins TRBV12-3 or TRBV12-4 and TRBJ1-1; lacking DNA, the TRBD1 call made by TCRdb goes unchecked. There are 13 residues in the CDR3. The CDR3 loop reads CATNGDRDTEAFF.

This chain joins TRBV5-1 and TRBJ2-2; with no DNA, the TCRdb D assignment of TRBD2 cannot be verified. This CDR3 is 17 amino acids long. CDR1 SGHRS and CDR2 YFSETQ come from the germline V gene. CDR3 protein: CASSSYGLAGAIGELFF. Complete variable domain (other parts from reference TRBV5-1 and TRBJ2-2): KAGVTQTPRYLIKTRGQQVTLSCSPISGHRSVSWYQQTPGQGLQFLFEYFSETQRNKGNFPGRFSGRQFSNSRSEMNVSTLELGDSALYLCASSSYGLAGAIGELFFGEGSRLTVL.

This chain uses TRBV12-3 or TRBV12-4 with TRBJ2-7. CDR3 length: 11 amino acids. The CDR3: CASGPSYEQYF.

The chain combines TRBV5-1 with TRBJ2-5; as DNA is missing, the TRBD2 call by TCRdb cannot be tested. This CDR3 has 17 amino acids. Germline assignment: CDR1 SGHRS and CDR2 YFSETQ. Here the CDR3 reads CASSLTQSGGRQETQYF.

The chain's CDR3 is CASSSTGTFGGELFF. V usage is TRBV5-1 and J usage is TRBJ2-2; the TRBD1 assignment by TCRdb is unverifiable without DNA. The CDR3 consists of 15 residues. The germline V gene encodes CDR1 SGHRS and CDR2 YFSETQ.

V usage is TRBV19 and J usage is TRBJ2-7. Germline values: CDR1 LNHDA, CDR2 SQIVND (reference sequence). This CDR3 has 12 amino acids. CDR3: CASSMGSYEQYF.

V is TRBV15 and J is TRBJ2-4. The germline V gene encodes CDR1 LNHNV and CDR2 YYDKDF (reference sequence). The length of the CDR3 is 15 residues. CDR3 residues: CATSRGLGSKNIQYF.

The chain's CDR3 is CASSRPGTNNEQFF. This rearrangement joins TRBV27 to TRBJ2-1; TCRdb indicates TRBD1, and absent DNA this call remains unverified. Germline lookup yields CDR1 MNHEY and CDR2 SMNVEV (reference sequence). The CDR3 length is 14 residues.

The chain has TRBV20-1 and TRBJ2-1; TCRdb names TRBD2, which stays unverified in the absence of DNA. The CDR3 totals 13 residues. Germline assignment: CDR1 DFQATT and CDR2 SNEGSKA (reference sequence). CDR3 sequence reads: CSARTGSSYEQFF.

The J gene is TRBJ2-1, the V gene TRBV2; TCRdb selects TRBD2, and the lack of DNA leaves this call unchecked. Germline V gives CDR1 SNHLY, CDR2 FYNNEI. This CDR3 is built from 13 residues. The CDR3 protein is CASGLASHNEQFF.

This rearrangement joins TRBV10-3 to TRBJ1-2; lacking DNA, the TRBD1 call made by TCRdb goes unchecked. The germline V gene encodes CDR1 ENHRY and CDR2 SYGVKD. The CDR3 is 15 residues long. The chain's CDR3 is CAISTRDNYNYGYTF.

The V and J genes are TRBV5-6 and TRBJ2-7. CDR1 is SGHDT, CDR2 YYEEEE, per germline. The CDR3 has 14 residues. CDR3 amino acids: CASSLGVNAYEQYF. Full variable domain (remainder filled in from reference TRBV5-6 and TRBJ2-7): DAGVTQSPTHLIKTRGQQVTLRCSPKSGHDTVSWYQQALGQGPQFIFQYYEEEERQRGNFPDRFSGHQFPNYSSELNVNALLLGDSALYLCASSLGVNAYEQYFGPGTRLTVT.

This chain links TRBV12-3 or TRBV12-4 with TRBJ2-7; the D call of TRBD1 rests on TCRdb alone, since no DNA is present to check it. This CDR3 region has 14 residues. CDR3 protein: CASSHWDSHYEQYF.